This TCR beta chain was retrieved from a study of shared clonotypes between healthy human individuals. Study-wide results and caveats: Sampling included only blood; tissue repertoires likely differ. Researchers found naive subsets generally carried larger estimated richness than memory subsets.

The naive CD8 fraction comprised CD45RO-negative cells positively selected for CCR7 and excluded terminally differentiated effector memory CD45RA+ cells. In the authors' workflow: Junction-only immunoSEQ data arrived without quality scores, meaning filtering differed. Some clones are missing from TCRdb's copy, which holds only in-frame ones; the method was immunoSEQ multiplex PCR. V and J calls and clone size are given by that table; D and trimming were obtained from the DNA. The sample lists millions of clones, just over 90% occurring once. Turning to this clone: Its matching antigen is unknown.

The V and J ends lost 0 bases and 6 bases respectively, with 12 bases between them. Germline-derived CDR1 and CDR2 are MNHEY and SVGAGI. This CDR3 comprises 15 residues. The sample comprised naive CD8+ T cells from PBMCs. The sequence was obtained from a man younger than 30 in good health. Some clones in this sample may be carry-over from other donors' samples. The chain employs TRBV6-5 and TRBJ1-5; possibly TRBD1 for D (6 bases). The CDR3 DNA is TGTGCCAGCAGTTACTCGAGGGGGATTGGTCAGCCCCAGCATTTT. Translating gives CASSYSRGIGQPQHF.